This T cell receptor (beta chain) derives from a study of blood T cell repertoires in COVID-19. The overall study: T cells, B-cell-depleted T cells, or PBMCs provided the cDNA or gDNA that served as material.

Germline CDR1 reads MNHEY; CDR2 reads SVGAGI. With 7 bases removed from V and 0 bases from J, the gap between germline ends came to 16 bases. This CDR3 has 15 residues. Per the original data handling: Researchers report that nucleated cell counts were estimated from reference gene primer amplification. The method was immunoSEQ multiplex PCR; TCRdb's version includes in-frame clones alone and lacks a portion of them. That table furnishes V, J and clone size, whereas the DNA furnished D and trimming. The data show under 300,000 clones, 70% to 75% seen once. The specimen was peripheral blood. The V gene is TRBV6-5, the J gene TRBJ2-7; weak D call: TRBD2 (5 bases). This sequence originates from a woman aged 80 or over with acute or convalescent COVID-19. CDR3 sequence (DNA): TGTGCCAGCACCCAACGCCTGGGGAGCTCCTACGAGCAGTACTTC. It encodes CASTQRLGSSYEQYF.